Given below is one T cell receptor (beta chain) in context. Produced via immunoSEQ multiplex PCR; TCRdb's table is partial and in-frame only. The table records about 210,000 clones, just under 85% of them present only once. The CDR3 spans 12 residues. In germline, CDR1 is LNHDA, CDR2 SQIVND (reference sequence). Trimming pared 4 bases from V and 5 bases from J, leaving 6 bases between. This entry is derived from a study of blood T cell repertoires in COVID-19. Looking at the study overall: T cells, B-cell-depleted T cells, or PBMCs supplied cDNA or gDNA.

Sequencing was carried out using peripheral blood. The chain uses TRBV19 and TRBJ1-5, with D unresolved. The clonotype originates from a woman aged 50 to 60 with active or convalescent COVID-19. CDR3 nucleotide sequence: TGTGCCAGTAGTACTTCCCATCAGCCCCAGCATTTT. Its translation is CASSTSHQPQHF.